A single sample gave rise to the 2 T cell receptor beta chains below, sequenced in a study of T cells in Graves' hyperthyroidism and ophthalmopathy. RNA transcripts provided the source from which TCR beta CDR3 regions were amplified. Primed by the HTBI set, a first-round RT-PCR was run on the TCR CDR3. In TCRdb, the multiplex PCR reads were re-called with MiXCR into one record per CDR3 protein. The table includes 600,000 to 650,000 distinct CDR3 sequences, about a fifth detected once. Material: blood. The receptor set was obtained from a man aged 25-45 years with Graves' ophthalmopathy.

The V gene is TRBV27, the J gene TRBJ2-7; 14 nucleotides align to TRBD2. Trimming took 5 bases from V and 2 from J; bases not matched to a gene: 14. Germline V gene data show CDR1 as MNHEY and CDR2 as SMNVEV (reference sequence). This CDR3 comprises 19 residues. Here the CDR3 DNA reads TGTGCCAGCAGTCCATCGGGACTAGCGGGAGAGGATTGGGCCTACGAGCAGTACTTC. It codes for CASSPSGLAGEDWAYEQYF.

This clonotype was counted between two and nine times. The V and J genes are TRBV18 and TRBJ2-4, with 9 bases aligning to TRBD1. CDR1 is KGHSH, CDR2 LQKENI, per germline. The CDR3 runs to 15 residues. V was pared by 5 bases and J by 4 bases, with 6 bases of the junction left unmatched. Here the CDR3 reads CASSIGTGTKNIQYF. CDR3 DNA: TGTGCCAGCTCAATAGGGACAGGGACAAAAAACATTCAGTACTTC.